These 11 T cell receptor beta chains originate from one sample sequenced in a study of shared clonotypes between healthy human individuals. The assay was immunoSEQ multiplex PCR, and TCRdb's table has in-frame clones only and misses some. The sample shows approximately 95,000 clones, around two thirds of them seen only once. The specimen was memory CD8+ T cells sorted from blood. Stated subset: CD45RO+ cells pooled with CCR7-negative TemRA cells. These TCRs come from a man aged 25 to 40 in good health.

The chain couples TRBV19 to TRBJ1-3; TRBD1 is a possible D gene (6 bases). This CDR3 region has 13 residues. Germline V gene lookup returns CDR1 LNHDA and CDR2 SQIVND (reference sequence). Trimming pared 8 bases from V and 0 bases from J, leaving 8 bases between. The CDR3 loop reads CASEQGSGNTIYF. Here the CDR3 DNA reads TGTGCCAGTGAACAGGGCTCTGGAAACACCATATATTTT.

The rearrangement joins TRBV14 to TRBJ2-7; D gene ambiguous. This CDR3 region has 14 residues. Between the trimmed V and J ends, which lost 4 bases and 1 base, there was a span of 11 bases. The V gene's germline CDR1 is SGHDN and CDR2 FVKESK. The CDR3 loop reads CASSPLSMSYEQYF. For the CDR3, the DNA is TGTGCCAGCAGCCCTCTTAGCATGTCCTACGAGCAGTACTTC.

The chain joins TRBV2 to TRBJ1-1; D not resolved. The germline V and J ends were trimmed by 5 bases and 0 bases, with 7 bases remaining between them. Looked up from germline, CDR1 is SNHLY and CDR2 is FYNNEI. This CDR3 is 13 amino acids long. CDR3: CASSTALNTEAFF. As DNA, the CDR3 is TGTGCCAGCAGTACAGCGTTGAACACTGAAGCTTTCTTT.

The chain employs TRBV9 and TRBJ2-5; 10 bases fit TRBD2. Germline-derived CDR1 and CDR2 are SGDLS and YYNGEE. The CDR3 consists of 17 residues. The junction had 13 bases not matched to a gene; V was cut back by 3 bases and J by 5 bases. CDR3 in amino acids: CASSATSGFPPGETQYF. The CDR3 bases are TGTGCCAGCAGCGCGACTAGCGGGTTCCCTCCCGGGGAGACCCAGTACTTC.

Only a few counts were recorded for this clone. The chain carries TRBV11-2 and TRBJ2-2, with 8 bases that match TRBD1. This CDR3 has 15 residues. From germline, CDR1 is SGHAT and CDR2 FQNNGV. V lost 6 bases, J lost 4 bases, and 7 bases stayed unmatched. This CDR3 is CASRGTGPSTGELFF. CDR3 sequence (DNA): TGTGCCAGCAGAGGGACAGGACCTTCCACCGGGGAGCTGTTTTTT.

The V gene is TRBV11-2, the J gene TRBJ2-1; no definite D call. V lost 5 bases to trimming and J lost 4 bases, with 15 bases between them. From germline, CDR1 is SGHAT and CDR2 FQNNGV. This CDR3 has 15 residues. The CDR3 DNA is TGTGCCAGCAGCATGGCGGATCTGGGGTACAATGAGCAGTTCTTC. Its protein product is CASSMADLGYNEQFF.

This chain uses TRBV29-1 with TRBJ1-1, with no clear D. Germline V gives CDR1 SQVTM, CDR2 ANQGSEA. This CDR3 comprises 13 residues. Trimming cost V 2 bases and J 1 base, with 8 bases left between them. CDR3 nucleotide sequence: TGCAGCGTTGAAAGAAACCCGAACACTGAAGCTTTCTTT. Translated: CSVERNPNTEAFF.

V is TRBV28 and J is TRBJ2-7, with D uncertain. CDR1 and CDR2 from the germline V gene are MDHEN and SYDVKM. V lost 4 bases to trimming and J lost 3 bases, with 13 bases between them. The CDR3 length is 14 residues. DNA of the CDR3: TGTGCCAGCAGTTCGCCTAATCTGTACTACGAGCAGTACTTC. Translated: CASSSPNLYYEQYF. Combining the CDR3 with reference TRBV28 and TRBJ2-7 gives the whole variable domain DVKVTQSSRYLVKRTGEKVFLECVQDMDHENMFWYRQDPGLGLRLIYFSYDVKMKEKGDIPEGYSVSREKKERFSLILESASTNQTSMYLCASSSPNLYYEQYFGPGTRLTVT.

The chain combines TRBV28 with TRBJ2-7, with D possibly matching TRBD1 (5 bases). The V gene's germline CDR1 is MDHEN and CDR2 SYDVKM. The CDR3 covers 13 residues. Trimming took off 6 bases at V and 2 bases at J, with 11 bases between the two ends. CDR3 nucleotide sequence: TGTGCCAGCAGGTCGACAGTTACCTACGAGCAGTACTTC. Residues: CASRSTVTYEQYF.

This clone was counted ten times or more. This sequence joins TRBV6-4 and TRBJ2-3; 10 nucleotides match TRBD2. From germline, CDR1 is MRHNA and CDR2 SNTAGT. The junction had 0 bases not matched to a gene; V was cut back by 2 bases and J by 1 base. The CDR3 covers 15 residues. CDR3 amino acids: CASSDGTSGTDTQYF. The DNA for the CDR3 is TGTGCCAGCAGTGACGGGACTAGCGGCACAGATACGCAGTATTTT.

The V and J genes are TRBV28 and TRBJ2-7, with D perhaps TRBD2 (6 bases). V was shortened by 7 bases and J by 0 bases, with 7 bases between the two germline ends. The CDR3 runs 12 residues. In germline, CDR1 is MDHEN, CDR2 SYDVKM. Here the CDR3 reads CASTGDSYEQYF. The CDR3, as DNA: TGTGCCAGCACGGGAGACTCCTACGAGCAGTACTTC.